These T cell receptor beta chains were read from a single sample in a study of cytomegalovirus exposure and HLA in healthy donors. Using immunoSEQ multiplex PCR, the repertoire was profiled, and TCRdb retains in-frame clones only, with some absent. The repertoire table contains approximately 92,000 clones. The sequenced material came from PBMCs. The source of these receptors is a woman in her twenties or thirties in good health and CMV-seronegative. The CDR3 runs from the conserved cysteine through the conserved F or W. A D gene is named only where the DNA matches it firmly.

D	J	V	DNA	CDR3
TRBD2	TRBJ2-7	TRBV11-2	TGTGCCAGCAGCTTAATTAGCGGGAGTCGACACGAGCAGTACTTC	CASSLISGSRHEQYF
-	TRBJ1-5	TRBV16	TGTGCCAGCAGCCCCAATCGGGGAGGGGGAAGTGGCAATCAGCCCCAGCATTTT	CASSPNRGGGSGNQPQHF
-	TRBJ1-2	TRBV6-1	TGTGCCAGTCTCGTGGCAACGGAGGGTGACTATGGCTACACCTTC	CASLVATEGDYGYTF
TRBD1	TRBJ1-5	TRBV6-1	TGTGCCAGCAGGGACAGGGGTTTCAATCAGCCCCAGCATTTT	CASRDRGFNQPQHF
TRBD1	TRBJ1-3	TRBV15	TGTGCCACCAGCCGAGACGGGACAGGTGGAAACACCATATATTTT	CATSRDGTGGNTIYF
TRBD2	TRBJ2-1	TRBV6-4	TGTGCCAGCAGTGACTCAGCGGGGTCATCAAATGAGCAGTTCTTC	CASSDSAGSSNEQFF
TRBD2	TRBJ2-7	TRBV15	TGTGCCACCAGTAAAGCGGGACCTAGCGAGCAGTACTTC	CATSKAGPSEQYF
-	TRBJ1-2	TRBV6-5	TGTGCCAGCAGCCCGCTGGGCCGCTATGGCTACACCTTC	CASSPLGRYGYTF
TRBD2	TRBJ2-1	TRBV14	TGTGCCAGCAGCCAGGGAGGACTAGCGGCTCGGGGTGAGCAGTTCTTC	CASSQGGLAARGEQFF
-	TRBJ1-1	TRBV5-4	TGTGCCAGCACCCTGGAGGGGCCAATGAACACTGAAGCTTTCTTT	CASTLEGPMNTEAFF
-	TRBJ1-1	TRBV13	TGTGCCAGCGCGAGATACACTGAAGCTTTCTTT	CASARYTEAFF
TRBD1	TRBJ2-7	TRBV4-1	TGCGCCAGCAGCCCAGACCAGGGGGCGGCATACGAGCAGTACTTC	CASSPDQGAAYEQYF
-	TRBJ1-1	TRBV6-1	TGTGCCAGCAGTGGAATAAGGAGGAACACTGAAGCTTTCTTT	CASSGIRRNTEAFF
-	TRBJ2-3	TRBV12-5	TGTGCTAGTGCCCCATCGACATCCTCCCTTGATACGCAGTATTTT	CASAPSTSSLDTQYF
TRBD1	TRBJ2-5	TRBV5-8	TGTGCCAGCAGCTACGGGACAGGGGATCAAGAGACCCAGTACTTC	CASSYGTGDQETQYF
TRBD1	TRBJ2-5	TRBV5-5	TGTGCCAGCAGCGCCGGGACAGTAACACAACTCCAAGAGACCCAGTACTTC	CASSAGTVTQLQETQYF
-	TRBJ1-1	TRBV18	TGTGCCAGCTCTCAGACAGGAGCGAACACTGAAGCTTTCTTT	CASSQTGANTEAFF
-	TRBJ2-7	TRBV15	TGTGCCACCAGCAGAGATCCGAGGTACGAGCAGTACTTC	CATSRDPRYEQYF
TRBD1	TRBJ1-4	TRBV10-3	TGTGCCATCGGGACAGGGTCAACTAATGAAAAACTGTTTTTT	CAIGTGSTNEKLFF
-	TRBJ2-1	TRBV27	TGTGCCAGCAGTTTATTGAAGAGGGAGAGTGAGCAGTTCTTC	CASSLLKRESEQFF
TRBD1	TRBJ1-3	TRBV28	TGTGCCAGCAGTTTATTTCGGACAGGGGGAAACACCATATATTTT	CASSLFRTGGNTIYF
-	TRBJ2-7	TRBV7-3	TGTGCCAGCAGCTTAAGAGGTCAGGGCGGCGAGCAGTACTTC	CASSLRGQGGEQYF
TRBD1	TRBJ1-5	TRBV27	TGTGCCAGCAGTTTATCGGGACAGTCTAGCAATCAGCCCCAGCATTTT	CASSLSGQSSNQPQHF
TRBD2	TRBJ2-2	TRBV7-8	TGTGCCAGCATCTTTCGGCGGGGGGCCACCGGGGAGCTGTTTTTT	CASIFRRGATGELFF
TRBD2	TRBJ2-5	TRBV5-1	TGCGCCAGCAGCTTGGCCGGGCGGGGGGGTGAGACCCAGTACTTC	CASSLAGRGGETQYF
-	TRBJ1-3	TRBV5-1	TGCGCCAGCAGCCTACACCACTCGACAGGTAGCTCTGGAAACACCATATATTTT	CASSLHHSTGSSGNTIYF
-	TRBJ2-4	TRBV5-4	TGTGCCAGCAGCGCGGGGGGACAGGGTAATAACATTCAGTACTTC	CASSAGGQGNNIQYF
-	TRBJ2-7	TRBV7-9	TGTGCCAGCAGCTTAGCTTCGCGCGAGCAGTACTTC	CASSLASREQYF
TRBD2	TRBJ2-1	TRBV5-5	TGTGCCAGCATCCCCGGCGGGGGGTGGAATGAGCAGTTCTTC	CASIPGGGWNEQFF
TRBD2	TRBJ2-5	TRBV12-5	TGTGCTAGCGCTCGCCTAAGCGCGGGAGTGGATGGAGAGACCCAGTACTTC	CASARLSAGVDGETQYF
TRBD2	TRBJ2-3	TRBV10-1	TGCGCCAGCAGTCCTCCTACGGGACTAGAAAGCACAGATACGCAGTATTTT	CASSPPTGLESTDTQYF
-	TRBJ1-5	TRBV5-4	TGTGCCAGCAGCTCGGGGGGTAGCAATCAGCCCCAGCATTTT	CASSSGGSNQPQHF
-	TRBJ2-1	TRBV5-8	TGTGCCAGCATACGGAGGAGCTCCTACAATGAGCAGTTCTTC	CASIRRSSYNEQFF
-	TRBJ2-1	TRBV6-5	TGTGCCAGCAGTGCATCTAGCAGGGAGCAGTTCTTC	CASSASSREQFF
-	TRBJ2-7	TRBV19	TGTGCCAGTAGTACCGGGACAATCAACGAGCAGTACTTC	CASSTGTINEQYF
-	TRBJ2-6	TRBV28	TGTGCCAGCAGTCTTGAGATGTCCTACGTCCTGACTTTC	CASSLEMSYVLTF
TRBD2	TRBJ2-2	TRBV9	TGTGCCAGCAAAGTTGGAGCTAGCGGCACCGGGGAGCTGTTTTTT	CASKVGASGTGELFF
TRBD1	TRBJ1-2	TRBV5-4	TGTGCCAGCAGCTTTCCGGGACAGGGTAACTATGGCTACACCTTC	CASSFPGQGNYGYTF
-	TRBJ1-1	TRBV5-6	TGTGCCAGCAGCCGGACAGTAGGGACTGAAGCTTTCTTT	CASSRTVGTEAFF
-	TRBJ2-1	TRBV7-7	TGTGCTGGCAGCTTAACGGAGAACTCCTACAATGAGCAGTTCTTC	CAGSLTENSYNEQFF
-	TRBJ2-5	TRBV18	TGTGCCAGCTCACCGCAGGGGAGGGGAGAGACCCAGTACTTC	CASSPQGRGETQYF
-	TRBJ1-5	TRBV4-1	TGCGCCAGCAGCCAAATTTATAGCAATCAGCCCCAGCATTTT	CASSQIYSNQPQHF
-	TRBJ2-1	TRBV5-4	TGTGCCAGCAGCTTGGATGGCAGCTCCTACAATGAGCAGTTCTTC	CASSLDGSSYNEQFF
-	TRBJ2-7	TRBV19	TGTGCCACCATTGACGGGGGACGCGGCTACGAGCAGTACTTC	CATIDGGRGYEQYF
-	TRBJ1-4	TRBV7-8	TGTGCCAGCAGCTCACAGGGCGCAACTAATGAAAAACTGTTTTTT	CASSSQGATNEKLFF
-	TRBJ2-1	TRBV5-4	TGTGCCAGCAGCTTTAGAGGGGAGCAGTTCTTC	CASSFRGEQFF
-	TRBJ1-1	TRBV28	TGTGCCAGCAGTTCGCCGGGGGTTATGAACACTGAAGCTTTCTTT	CASSSPGVMNTEAFF
-	TRBJ2-1	TRBV29-1	TGCAGCGTTGAAGGGATGGGGGGTTCCTACAATGAGCAGTTCTTC	CSVEGMGGSYNEQFF
-	TRBJ2-7	TRBV7-6	TGTGCCAGCAGCTTATACGGGTCCTCCTACGAGCAGTACTTC	CASSLYGSSYEQYF
-	TRBJ2-2	TRBV12-5	TGTGCTAGTGGTCTTCCGACCGGGGAGCTGTTTTTT	CASGLPTGELFF